This TCR beta chain was sequenced during a study of response to subunit inactivated influenza vaccine. Findings and caveats of the study: New T cells are recruited in small numbers by each seasonal influenza vaccination, according to the authors' suggestion.

TCRdb ran MiXCR on the RT-PCR reads and lists one entry per CDR3 protein. Of about 180,000 distinct CDR3 sequences listed, around 9% are singletons. CDR3 length: 15 residues. Deletions cut 7 bases from V and 0 bases from J, with 12 bases between. This clonotype has ten or more counts. What it recognizes is unknown. J is TRBJ2-2 and V is TRBV12-3 or TRBV12-4; D gene ambiguous. Sequenced here: non-naive T cells sorted from PBMCs, sampled on the day of vaccination. This TCR was recovered from a man aged 50 to 59 who received an inactivated influenza vaccine. DNA of the CDR3: TGTGCCAGCATCATCGGGTCCGCGAACACCGGGGAGCTGTTTTTT. This translates into CASIIGSANTGELFF.